These 23 T cell receptor beta chains originate from one sample sequenced in a study of response to subunit inactivated influenza vaccine. TCRdb re-derived calls from the RT-PCR reads in MiXCR, one entry per CDR3 protein. The sample shows hundreds of thousands of distinct CDR3 sequences, around 15% of them seen only once. Specimen: PBMCs from blood, collected 14 days before vaccination. These receptors originate from a man aged 45-65 years who received an inactivated influenza vaccine.

The chain couples TRBV11-3 to TRBJ2-7, with a weak D call TRBD2 (5 bases). Germline CDR1 reads SGHNT; CDR2 reads YENEEA. V was pared by 5 bases and J by 0 bases, with 17 bases between. This CDR3 is 16 amino acids long. CDR3 in DNA: TGTGCCAGCAGCAACTGGACGGGAAAAAGCTCCTACGAGCAGTACTTC. Its translation: CASSNWTGKSSYEQYF.

This clonotype has just a few counts. The CDR3: CSARVTVTYNEQFF. Here the CDR3 DNA reads TGCAGTGCTAGGGTGACGGTTACCTACAATGAGCAGTTCTTC. This rearrangement joins TRBV20-1 to TRBJ2-1; D gene uncertain. The CDR3 contains 14 residues. The germline V and J ends were trimmed by 3 bases and 2 bases, with 11 bases remaining between them. Germline assignment: CDR1 DFQATT and CDR2 SNEGSKA (reference sequence).

V gene TRBV24-1 combines with J gene TRBJ2-1, with 8 bases aligning to TRBD1. V dropped 3 bases and J dropped 4; count of bases not matched to a gene: 4. The germline V gene encodes CDR1 KGHDR and CDR2 SFDVKD. This CDR3 is built from 15 residues. DNA for the CDR3: TGTGCCACCAGTGATGAGACAGGGGAGTACAATGAGCAGTTCTTC. Translation: CATSDETGEYNEQFF.

This clonotype has just a few counts. The chain couples TRBV7-8 to TRBJ2-2, with D hard to call. The V end was cut by 2 bases, the J end by 4 bases, with 11 bases between. Germline assignment: CDR1 SGHVS and CDR2 FQNEAQ. There are 15 residues in the CDR3. CDR3 in DNA: TGTGCCAGCAGCTTATATTGGGGATCCACCGGGGAGCTGTTTTTT. Amino acid sequence: CASSLYWGSTGELFF.

The chain links TRBV20-1 to TRBJ1-1, with D perhaps matching TRBD1 (6 bases). Between the trimmed V and J ends, which lost 5 bases and 0 bases, there was a span of 10 bases. The CDR3 extends over 13 amino acids. The germline CDR1 and CDR2 sequences are DFQATT and SNEGSKA (reference sequence). CDR3 sequence reads: CSAQDSMNTEAFF. The CDR3 DNA reads TGCAGTGCTCAGGACAGTATGAACACTGAAGCTTTCTTT.

This clonotype was seen repeatedly, ten times or more. DNA of the CDR3: TGCGCCAGCAGCTGGGGACAGGGGGTCATGACAGATACGCAGTATTTT. Translation gives CASSWGQGVMTDTQYF. This rearrangement joins TRBV5-1 to TRBJ2-3, with 11 bases aligning to TRBD1. J was trimmed by 3 bases and V by 3 bases; bases with no gene match: 6. CDR3 size: 16 residues. CDR1 and CDR2 (germline): SGHRS, YFSETQ. Using reference TRBV5-1 and TRBJ2-3 for the parts outside the CDR3, the full variable domain is KAGVTQTPRYLIKTRGQQVTLSCSPISGHRSVSWYQQTPGQGLQFLFEYFSETQRNKGNFPGRFSGRQFSNSRSEMNVSTLELGDSALYLCASSWGQGVMTDTQYFGPGTRLTVL.

There are a few counts of this clonotype. The V call is TRBV12-3 or TRBV12-4, the J call TRBJ1-6; D not resolved. The CDR3 has 15 residues. Deletions cut 6 bases from V and 5 bases from J, with 14 bases between. CDR3 amino acids: CASSRRAGNNSPLHF. DNA for the CDR3: TGTGCCAGCAGCCGACGGGCGGGCAATAATTCACCCCTCCACTTT.

In this sample, this clonotype turned up many times. The chain carries TRBV10-3 and TRBJ2-7; D assignment may be TRBD1 or TRBD2 (5 bases each). Trimming cost V 0 bases and J 4 bases, with 13 bases left between them. The CDR3 sequence is 15 residues long. Germline V gene sequence: CDR1 ENHRY, CDR2 SYGVKD. This CDR3 is CAISESAGALYEQYF. The CDR3 region has the DNA TGTGCCATCAGTGAGTCGGCCGGGGCGTTATACGAGCAGTACTTC.

This rearrangement joins TRBV24-1 to TRBJ2-5; 11 positions agree with TRBD2. This CDR3 region has 16 residues. Germline lookup yields CDR1 KGHDR and CDR2 SFDVKD. The V gene end was trimmed by 1 base and the J gene end by 4 bases; junction bases not matched to a gene: 4. For the CDR3, the DNA is TGTGCCACCAGTGATTTCGGTAGCGGGGGGGCAGAGACCCAGTACTTC. This gives the protein CATSDFGSGGAETQYF.

With respect to this clonotype: Because the CDR3 is missing its conserved closing phenylalanine or tryptophan, this is likely a read error. J is TRBJ2-1 and V is TRBV19, with 8 positions matching TRBD2. Germline values: CDR1 LNHDA, CDR2 SQIVND (reference sequence). CDR3 size: 15 residues. Trimming cost V 1 base and J 8 bases; bases outside gene matches: 7. CDR3 sequence (DNA): TGTGCCAGTAGTATAGTCGGGGGGGCCGTGGATGAGCAGTTCAGT. It codes for CASSIVGGAVDEQFS.

The V call is TRBV6-1, the J call TRBJ2-2; D might be TRBD2 (6 bases). V gave up 1 base and J gave up 6 bases, with 15 bases separating them. Germline V gene lookup returns CDR1 MNHNS and CDR2 SASEGT. This CDR3 region has 16 residues. CDR3 nucleotides: TGTGCCAGCAGTGAAGGTGGAGGGTATCTGGCCGGGGAGCTGTTTTTT. Residues: CASSEGGGYLAGELFF.

In its sample, this clonotype was seen many times. J is TRBJ1-2 and V is TRBV6-1, with a weak D call TRBD1 (6 bases). This CDR3 contains 14 residues. The germline CDR1 and CDR2 sequences are MNHNS and SASEGT. Trimming left V 6 bases short and J 2 bases short, with 13 bases between. The CDR3 nucleotides are TGTGCCAGCAGGGGACGGGGGACAAACTATGGCTACACCTTC. This gives the protein CASRGRGTNYGYTF.

This clonotype has just a few counts. The rearrangement links TRBV20-1 to TRBJ2-7; TRBD1 might be the D (7 bases). Looked up from germline, CDR1 is DFQATT and CDR2 is SNEGSKA (reference sequence). V lost 6 bases and J 3 bases, leaving 15 bases between the germline ends. The CDR3 spans 13 residues. As DNA, the CDR3 is TGCAGTGCCAAGGAGGGGGCAGACTACGAGCAGTACTTC. Its translation is CSAKEGADYEQYF.

A remark on this clonotype: This clone may be a read error of a much larger clone one base away. The V gene is TRBV12-3 or TRBV12-4, the J gene TRBJ2-3, with 8 positions matching TRBD2. The CDR3 sequence is 15 residues long. With V trimmed by 7 bases and J by 0 bases, 6 bases remained unmatched. The CDR3 sequence: CASTLLAASTDTQYF. The CDR3 coding sequence is TGTGCCAGCACCTTACTAGCGGCTAGCACAGATACGCAGTATTTT.

In this sample, this clonotype turned up a few times. The chain is built from TRBV5-1 and TRBJ2-2, with 11 nucleotides matching TRBD1. The V gene end was trimmed by 4 bases and the J gene end by 6 bases; junction bases not matched to a gene: 2. The germline gives CDR1 SGHRS, CDR2 YFSETQ. This CDR3 has 14 residues. The CDR3 DNA follows: TGCGCCAGCAGCCCGGGACAGGGGGCCGGGGAGCTGTTTTTT. This sequence encodes CASSPGQGAGELFF.

This clonotype was detected a few times. This chain links TRBV6-2 or TRBV6-3 with TRBJ1-1; D call uncertain. With 4 bases removed from V and 8 bases from J, the gap between germline ends came to 8 bases. In germline, CDR1 is MNHEY, CDR2 SVGEGT. The CDR3 totals 11 residues. The CDR3 region has the DNA TGTGCCAGCAGTTCCACGGGCGAAGCTTTCTTT. This codes for CASSSTGEAFF.

This clonotype came up many times. V is TRBV6-5 and J is TRBJ2-3; D unclear. Per germline, CDR1 MNHEY and CDR2 SVGAGI. V gave up 4 bases and J gave up 2 bases, with 10 bases separating them. The CDR3 consists of 14 residues. CDR3 protein: CASSSGRITDTQYF. The CDR3 nucleotides are TGTGCCAGCAGTTCTGGACGGATCACAGATACGCAGTATTTT.

The CDR3 nucleotides are TGCGCCAGCAGCACGGGACAGGGGAGATCAACTGAAGCTTTCTTT. Translated: CASSTGQGRSTEAFF. This sequence joins TRBV5-1 and TRBJ1-1, with 10 bases that match TRBD1. The germline V gene encodes CDR1 SGHRS and CDR2 YFSETQ. CDR3 size: 15 residues. The junction had 8 bases not matched to a gene; V was cut back by 4 bases and J by 5 bases.

A few counts support this clonotype. V usage is TRBV6-1 and J usage is TRBJ1-2; 8 bases agree with TRBD1. This CDR3 contains 15 residues. Per germline, CDR1 MNHNS and CDR2 SASEGT. Trimming at V came to 6 bases and at J to 4 bases, leaving 10 bases not matched to a gene. The CDR3 DNA is TGTGCCAGCAGACACAGGGGGATGGGCCTCTATGGCTACACCTTC. Translating gives CASRHRGMGLYGYTF.

There are many counts of this clonotype. The chain combines TRBV4-3 with TRBJ2-1; D is ambiguous. V lost 1 base, J lost 6 bases, and 7 bases lay in between. Germline loops: CDR1 LGHNA, CDR2 YSLEER. CDR3 length equals 13 residues. The CDR3 sequence: CASSQVPLNEQFF. For the CDR3, the DNA is TGCGCCAGCAGCCAAGTTCCCCTCAATGAGCAGTTCTTC.

This clonotype was detected a few times. The J gene is TRBJ2-5, the V gene TRBV12-3 or TRBV12-4; 7 bases match TRBD1. Trimming cost V 3 bases and J 6 bases; bases outside gene matches: 7. There are 14 residues in the CDR3. For the CDR3, the DNA is TGTGCCAGCAGTTTTGCCGGGACAGTGAAGACCCAGTACTTC. Residues: CASSFAGTVKTQYF.

The V and J genes are TRBV7-9 and TRBJ2-3; 9 nucleotides line up with TRBD2. This CDR3 contains 16 residues. V shed 4 bases, J shed 5 bases, and the junction held 10 bases outside the gene matches. In germline, CDR1 is SEHNR, CDR2 FQNEAQ (reference sequence). The CDR3 protein is CASSSTWAGGQDTQYF. CDR3 DNA sequence: TGTGCCAGCAGCTCTACATGGGCGGGGGGGCAAGATACGCAGTATTTT.

The CDR3 DNA follows: TGTGCCAGCAGTTACTCGAGTGCCTTACACACAGATACGCAGTATTTT. Protein sequence: CASSYSSALHTDTQYF. This rearrangement joins TRBV6-5 to TRBJ2-3; no reliable D call. The CDR3 totals 16 residues. Germline CDR1 MNHEY, CDR2 SVGAGI. Trimming shortened V by 0 bases and J by 2 bases, and 12 bases separated the two germline ends.